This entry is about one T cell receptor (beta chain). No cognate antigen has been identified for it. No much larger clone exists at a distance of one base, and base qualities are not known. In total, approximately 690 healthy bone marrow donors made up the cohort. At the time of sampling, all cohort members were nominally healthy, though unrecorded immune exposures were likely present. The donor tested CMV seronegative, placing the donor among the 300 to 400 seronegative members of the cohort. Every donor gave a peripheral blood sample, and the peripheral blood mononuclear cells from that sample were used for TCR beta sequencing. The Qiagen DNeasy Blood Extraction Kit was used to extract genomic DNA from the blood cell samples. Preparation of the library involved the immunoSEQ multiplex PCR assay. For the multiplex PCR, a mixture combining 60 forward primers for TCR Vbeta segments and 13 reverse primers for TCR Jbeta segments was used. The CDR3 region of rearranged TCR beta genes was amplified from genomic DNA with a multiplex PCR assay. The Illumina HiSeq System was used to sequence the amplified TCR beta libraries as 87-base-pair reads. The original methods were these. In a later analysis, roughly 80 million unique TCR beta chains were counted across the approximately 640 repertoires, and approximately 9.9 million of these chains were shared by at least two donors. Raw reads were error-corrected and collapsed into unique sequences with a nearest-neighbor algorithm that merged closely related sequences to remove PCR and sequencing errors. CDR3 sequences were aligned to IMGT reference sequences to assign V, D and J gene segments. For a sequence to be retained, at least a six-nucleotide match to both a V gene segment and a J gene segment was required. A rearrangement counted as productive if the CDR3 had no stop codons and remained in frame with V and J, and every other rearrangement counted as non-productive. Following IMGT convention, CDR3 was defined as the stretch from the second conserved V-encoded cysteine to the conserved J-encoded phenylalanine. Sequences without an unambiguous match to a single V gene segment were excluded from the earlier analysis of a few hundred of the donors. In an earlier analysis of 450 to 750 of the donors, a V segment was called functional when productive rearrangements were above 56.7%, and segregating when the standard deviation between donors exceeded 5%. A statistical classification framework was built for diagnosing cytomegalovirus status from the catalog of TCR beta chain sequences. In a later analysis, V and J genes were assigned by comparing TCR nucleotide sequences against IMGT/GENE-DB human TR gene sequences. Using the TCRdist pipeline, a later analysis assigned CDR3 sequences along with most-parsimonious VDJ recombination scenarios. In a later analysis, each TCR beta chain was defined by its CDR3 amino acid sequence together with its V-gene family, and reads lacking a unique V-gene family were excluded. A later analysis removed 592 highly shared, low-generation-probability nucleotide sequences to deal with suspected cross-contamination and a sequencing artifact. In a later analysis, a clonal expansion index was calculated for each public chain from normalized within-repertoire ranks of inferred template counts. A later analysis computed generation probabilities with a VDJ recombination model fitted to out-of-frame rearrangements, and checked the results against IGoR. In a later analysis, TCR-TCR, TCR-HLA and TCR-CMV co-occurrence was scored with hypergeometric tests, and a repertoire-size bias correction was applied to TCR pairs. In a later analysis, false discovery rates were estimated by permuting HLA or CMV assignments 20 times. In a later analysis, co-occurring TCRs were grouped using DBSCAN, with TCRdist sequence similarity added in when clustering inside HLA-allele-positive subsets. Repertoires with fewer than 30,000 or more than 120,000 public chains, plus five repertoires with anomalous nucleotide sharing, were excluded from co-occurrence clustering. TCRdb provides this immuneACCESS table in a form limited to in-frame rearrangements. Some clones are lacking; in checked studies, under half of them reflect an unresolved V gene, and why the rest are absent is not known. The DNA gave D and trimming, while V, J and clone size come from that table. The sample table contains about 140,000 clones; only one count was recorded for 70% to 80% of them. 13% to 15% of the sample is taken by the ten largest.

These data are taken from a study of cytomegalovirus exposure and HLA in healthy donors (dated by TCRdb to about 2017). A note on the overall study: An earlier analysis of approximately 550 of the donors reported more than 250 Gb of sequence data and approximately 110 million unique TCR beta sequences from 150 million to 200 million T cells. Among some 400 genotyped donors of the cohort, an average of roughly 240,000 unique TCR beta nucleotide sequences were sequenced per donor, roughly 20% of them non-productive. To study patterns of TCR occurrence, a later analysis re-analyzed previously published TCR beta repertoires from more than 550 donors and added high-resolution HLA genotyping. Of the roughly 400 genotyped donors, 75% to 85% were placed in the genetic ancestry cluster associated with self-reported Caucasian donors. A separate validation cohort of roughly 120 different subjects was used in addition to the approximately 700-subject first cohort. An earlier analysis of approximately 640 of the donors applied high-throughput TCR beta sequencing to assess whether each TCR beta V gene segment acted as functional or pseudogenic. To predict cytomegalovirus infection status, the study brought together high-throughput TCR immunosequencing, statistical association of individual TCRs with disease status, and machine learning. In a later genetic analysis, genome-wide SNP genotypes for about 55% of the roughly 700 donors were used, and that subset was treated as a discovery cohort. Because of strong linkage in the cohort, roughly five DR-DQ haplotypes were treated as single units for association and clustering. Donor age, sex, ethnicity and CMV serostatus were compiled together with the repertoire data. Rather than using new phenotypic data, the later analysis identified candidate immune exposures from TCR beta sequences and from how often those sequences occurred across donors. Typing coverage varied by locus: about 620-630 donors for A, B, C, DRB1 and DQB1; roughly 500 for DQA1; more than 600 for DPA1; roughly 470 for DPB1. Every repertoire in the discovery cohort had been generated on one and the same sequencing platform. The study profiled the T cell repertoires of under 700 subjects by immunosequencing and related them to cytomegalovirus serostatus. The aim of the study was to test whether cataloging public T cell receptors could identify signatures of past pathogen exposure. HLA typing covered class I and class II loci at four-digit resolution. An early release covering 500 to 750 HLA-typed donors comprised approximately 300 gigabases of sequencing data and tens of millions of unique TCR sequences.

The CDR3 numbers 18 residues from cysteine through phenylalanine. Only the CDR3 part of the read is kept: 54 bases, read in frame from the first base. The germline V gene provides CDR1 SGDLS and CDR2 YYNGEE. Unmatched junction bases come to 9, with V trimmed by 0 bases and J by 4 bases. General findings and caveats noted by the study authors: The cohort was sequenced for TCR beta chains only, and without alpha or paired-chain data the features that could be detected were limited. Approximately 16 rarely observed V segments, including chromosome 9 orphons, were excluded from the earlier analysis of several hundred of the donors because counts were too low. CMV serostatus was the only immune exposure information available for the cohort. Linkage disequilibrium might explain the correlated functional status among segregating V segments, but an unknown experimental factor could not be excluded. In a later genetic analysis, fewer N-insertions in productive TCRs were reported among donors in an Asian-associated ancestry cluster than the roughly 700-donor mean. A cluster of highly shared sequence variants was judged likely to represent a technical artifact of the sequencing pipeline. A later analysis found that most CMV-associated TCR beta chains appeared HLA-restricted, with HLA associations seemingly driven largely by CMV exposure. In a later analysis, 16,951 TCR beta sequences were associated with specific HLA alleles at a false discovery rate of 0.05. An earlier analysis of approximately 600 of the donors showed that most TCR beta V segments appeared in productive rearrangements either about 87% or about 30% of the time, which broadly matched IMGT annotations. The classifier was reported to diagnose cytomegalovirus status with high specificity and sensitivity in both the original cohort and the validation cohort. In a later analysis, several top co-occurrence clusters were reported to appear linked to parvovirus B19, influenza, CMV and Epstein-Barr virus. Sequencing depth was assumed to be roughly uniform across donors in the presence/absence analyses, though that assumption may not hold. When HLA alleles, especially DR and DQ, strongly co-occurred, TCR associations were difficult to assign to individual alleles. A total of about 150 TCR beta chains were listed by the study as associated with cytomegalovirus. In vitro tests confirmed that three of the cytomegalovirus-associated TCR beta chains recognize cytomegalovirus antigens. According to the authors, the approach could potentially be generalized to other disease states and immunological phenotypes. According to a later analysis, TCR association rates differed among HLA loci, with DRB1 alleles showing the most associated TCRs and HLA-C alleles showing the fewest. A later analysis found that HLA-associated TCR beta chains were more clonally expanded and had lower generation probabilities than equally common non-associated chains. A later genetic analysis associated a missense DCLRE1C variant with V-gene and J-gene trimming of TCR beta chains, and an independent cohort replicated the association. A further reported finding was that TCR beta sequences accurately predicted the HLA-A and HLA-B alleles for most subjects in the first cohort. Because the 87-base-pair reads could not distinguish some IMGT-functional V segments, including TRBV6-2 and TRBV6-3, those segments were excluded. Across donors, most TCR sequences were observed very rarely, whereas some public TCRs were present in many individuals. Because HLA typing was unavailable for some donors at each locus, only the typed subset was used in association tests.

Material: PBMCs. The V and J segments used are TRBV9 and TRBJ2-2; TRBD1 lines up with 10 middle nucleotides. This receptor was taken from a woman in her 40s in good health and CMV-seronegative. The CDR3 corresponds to CASSVASFGTGATGELFF. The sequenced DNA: TGTGCCAGCAGCGTAGCGTCTTTCGGGACAGGGGCCACCGGGGAGCTGTTTTTT.